Sequencing of this TCR beta chain was carried out in a study of graft-versus-host responses after intestinal transplantation. The overall study: Recipients were given multivisceral, liver-intestinal, or isolated intestinal transplants. After anti-thymocyte globulin induction, recipients took tacrolimus and steroids for approximately 3 years. Regarding the study as a whole: Analysis identified GvH clones in recipient marrow, with some appearing first in ileum or blood.

This table comes from immunoSEQ multiplex PCR, and its TCRdb copy is limited to in-frame clones, with some not included. In the table there are tens of thousands of clones, less than 90% of which are singletons. A note on this clone: No antigen is known for it.

This sample comprised PBMCs, obtained around 29 days after intestinal transplant. The receptor's source is a human patient who received an intestinal transplant, so some T cells may come from the graft donor.

In nucleotides, the CDR3 is TGTGCCAGTAGTATAGTACACTACTACAATGAGCAGTTCTTC. Amino acids: CASSIVHYYNEQFF. The rearrangement joins TRBV19 to TRBJ2-1; no definite D call. Germline values: CDR1 LNHDA, CDR2 SQIVND (reference sequence). V lost 1 base, J lost 3 bases, and 7 bases lay in between. This CDR3 has 14 residues.